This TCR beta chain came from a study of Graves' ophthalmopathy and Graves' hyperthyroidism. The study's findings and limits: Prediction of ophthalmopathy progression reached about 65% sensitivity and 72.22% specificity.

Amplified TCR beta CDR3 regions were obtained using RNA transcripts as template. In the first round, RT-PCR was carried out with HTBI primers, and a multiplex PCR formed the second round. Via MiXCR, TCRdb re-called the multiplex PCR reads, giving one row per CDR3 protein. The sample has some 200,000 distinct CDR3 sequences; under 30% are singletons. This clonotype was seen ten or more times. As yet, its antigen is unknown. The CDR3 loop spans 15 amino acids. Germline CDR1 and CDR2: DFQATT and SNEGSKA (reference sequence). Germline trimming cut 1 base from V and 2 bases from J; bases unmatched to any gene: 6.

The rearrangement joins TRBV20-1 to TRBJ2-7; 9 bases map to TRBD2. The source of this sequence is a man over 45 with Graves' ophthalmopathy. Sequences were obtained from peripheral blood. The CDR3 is CSARVDLAGTYEQYF. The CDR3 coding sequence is TGCAGTGCTAGAGTTGATCTAGCGGGAACCTACGAGCAGTACTTC.